The clone carrying this T cell receptor beta chain was recorded at least ten times. This record comes from a study of T cells of healthy individuals. The V gene end was trimmed by 3 bases and the J gene end by 2 bases; junction bases not matched to a gene: 12. Germline V CDR1 and CDR2: SGHRS, YFSETQ. The CDR3 totals 18 residues. TCRdb processed the 5' RACE reads anew with MiXCR; each CDR3 protein has one entry. The data hold tens of thousands of distinct CDR3 sequences, with around 15% observed a single time. The rearrangement links TRBV5-1 to TRBJ2-3, with 10 positions matching TRBD2. This receptor was identified in a human donor in good health. CDR3 region: CASSYAPGSGGATDTQYF. CDR3 DNA: TGCGCCAGCAGCTATGCCCCCGGGAGCGGGGGGGCCACAGATACGCAGTATTTT.